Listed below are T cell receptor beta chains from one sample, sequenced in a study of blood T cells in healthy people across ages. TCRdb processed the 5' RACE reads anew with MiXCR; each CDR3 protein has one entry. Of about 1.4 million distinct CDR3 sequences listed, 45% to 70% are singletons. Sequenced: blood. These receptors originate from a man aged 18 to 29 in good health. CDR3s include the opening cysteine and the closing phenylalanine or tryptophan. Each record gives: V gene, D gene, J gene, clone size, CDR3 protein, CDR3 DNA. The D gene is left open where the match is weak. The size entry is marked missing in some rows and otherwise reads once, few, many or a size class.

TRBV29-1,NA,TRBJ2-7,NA,CSVVIVYEQYF,TGCAGCGTTGTGATAGTCTACGAGCAGTACTTC
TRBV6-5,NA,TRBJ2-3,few,CASRVTASTDTQYF,TGTGCCAGCAGGGTAACCGCTAGCACAGATACGCAGTATTTT
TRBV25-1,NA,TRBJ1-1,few,CASSEGGSNTEAFF,TGTGCCAGCAGTGAAGGGGGCAGCAACACTGAAGCTTTCTTT
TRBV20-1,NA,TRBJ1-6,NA,CSAPVGGRPLHF,TGCAGTGCTCCCGTGGGTGGAAGACCCCTCCACTTT
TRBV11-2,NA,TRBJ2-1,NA,CASSTPTGYINNEQFF,TGTGCCAGCAGCACACCGACAGGTTATATCAACAATGAGCAGTTCTTC
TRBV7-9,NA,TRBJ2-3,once,CASSLARTLVYGSDTQYF,TGTGCCAGCAGCTTAGCCCGAACTTTGGTATATGGATCAGATACGCAGTATTTT
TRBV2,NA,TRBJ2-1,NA,CAQQPYNEQFF,TGTGCCCAACAACCCTACAATGAGCAGTTCTTC
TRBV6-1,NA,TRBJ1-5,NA,CTSSEGAPNDQPQHF,TGTACCAGCAGTGAAGGGGCACCAAATGATCAGCCCCAGCATTTT
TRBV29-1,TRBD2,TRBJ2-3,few,CSVSHSGMSTDTQYF,TGCAGCGTCTCACATAGCGGGATGAGCACAGATACGCAGTATTTT
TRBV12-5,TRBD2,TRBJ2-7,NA,CASGPGTSGRIPEQYF,TGTGCTAGTGGTCCGGGGACTAGCGGGAGGATACCCGAGCAGTACTTC